These 9 T cell receptor beta chains came from one sample sequenced in a study of shared clonotypes between healthy human individuals (dated by TCRdb to 2020 to 2022). The library was produced with the immunoSEQ multiplex PCR assay. Sourced from immuneACCESS, this table was stored by TCRdb with only in-frame sequences that have V and J called. A share of the clones is absent; for the studies checked, an unresolved V gene accounts for under half, and the remainder has no known explanation. The table for this sample lists hundreds of thousands of clones; about 74% of them were counted only once. The ten largest clones represent approximately 1.8% of the sample. The sample consisted of memory CD4+ T cells sorted from blood. The cell subset or site label for this specimen denotes: CD45RA-negative fraction. All receptors come from a woman aged 25-40 years in good health.

This sequence joins TRBV2 and TRBJ2-5, with D hard to call. CDR3 length equals 14 residues. Deletions cut 3 bases from V and 1 base from J, with 9 bases between. The germline V gene has CDR1 SNHLY and CDR2 FYNNEI. CDR3 nucleotide sequence: TGTGCCAGCAGTGATCAAGCGAGCCAAGAGACCCAGTACTTC. Protein sequence: CASSDQASQETQYF.

The V and J genes are TRBV19 and TRBJ1-4; weak D call: TRBD1 (6 bases). The CDR3 covers 14 residues. The V gene's germline CDR1 is LNHDA and CDR2 SQIVND (reference sequence). The V gene lost 5 bases and the J gene lost 3 bases, with 10 bases spanning the gap. The CDR3 nucleotides read TGTGCCAGTAGTTACAGGGTACCTAATGAAAAACTGTTTTTT. Residues: CASSYRVPNEKLFF.

This clone was detected only a few times. This rearrangement joins TRBV27 to TRBJ2-7, with no clear D. V was pared by 8 bases and J by 12 bases, with 14 bases between. Germline V gives CDR1 MNHEY, CDR2 SMNVEV (reference sequence). The CDR3 covers 10 residues. The CDR3 loop is CASGFGPLYF. CDR3 bases: TGTGCCAGCGGATTCGGACCTCTGTACTTC.

This clone was recorded a few times. This sample includes further DNA sequences coding for the same CDR3. J is TRBJ2-7 and V is TRBV7-9, with no clear D. Trimming stripped 5 bases from V and 3 bases from J, with 5 bases between. CDR1 is SEHNR and CDR2 is FQNEAQ in the germline V gene (reference sequence). The CDR3 sequence is 11 residues long. The CDR3 is CASSLSYEQYF. CDR3 nucleotides: TGTGCCAGCAGCCTGAGCTACGAGCAGTACTTC.

The chain carries TRBV28 and TRBJ2-7; D ambiguous. Trimming shortened V by 3 bases and J by 2 bases, and 11 bases separated the two germline ends. Germline V gene data show CDR1 as MDHEN and CDR2 as SYDVKM. CDR3 length equals 14 residues. The CDR3 region has the DNA TGTGCCAGCAGTTTTGATAGTCGCACCTACGAGCAGTACTTC. This translates into CASSFDSRTYEQYF.

The V and J genes are TRBV19 and TRBJ2-3; tentative D call: TRBD2 (5 bases). Germline V gene lookup returns CDR1 LNHDA and CDR2 SQIVND (reference sequence). Trimming stripped 3 bases from V and 2 bases from J, with 9 bases between. The CDR3 has 14 amino acids. The CDR3 sequence is CASSMPGYTDTQYF. In DNA, the CDR3 is TGTGCCAGTAGTATGCCGGGGTACACAGATACGCAGTATTTT.

This clone was counted a single time. The J gene is TRBJ2-3, the V gene TRBV15, with D tentatively TRBD2 (6 bases). V was clipped by 3 bases and J by 5 bases, with 15 bases between them. The CDR3 is 15 residues long. Germline V lookup: CDR1 LNHNV, CDR2 YYDKDF (reference sequence). CDR3 nucleotide sequence: TGTGCCACCAGCAGCCCAGGGAGGAATGTAGATACGCAGTATTTT. It codes for CATSSPGRNVDTQYF.

CDR3 sequence reads: CASRETQQGAAFF. The CDR3 bases are TGTGCCAGCAGAGAGACGCAACAGGGGGCAGCTTTCTTT. V usage is TRBV27 and J usage is TRBJ1-1; 9 bases agree with TRBD1. The CDR3 is made up of 13 amino acids. The V and J ends lost 6 bases and 10 bases, in that order; junction bases with no gene match: 9. Germline CDR1 MNHEY, CDR2 SMNVEV (reference sequence).

This chain joins TRBV9 and TRBJ2-7; 12 bases match TRBD2. The CDR3 consists of 16 residues. Trimming cost V 3 bases and J 7 bases; bases outside gene matches: 11. Germline lookup yields CDR1 SGDLS and CDR2 YYNGEE. As DNA, the CDR3 is TGTGCCAGCAGCGGAGGACTAGCGGGATTTCCCGGGGAGCAGTACTTC. Translating gives CASSGGLAGFPGEQYF.